Below, 15 T cell receptor beta chains from the same sample are listed, as sequenced in a study of shared clonotypes between healthy human individuals. Clones were read by immunoSEQ multiplex PCR, and TCRdb kept only the in-frame ones, dropping some. The sample includes 2 million to 2.5 million clones, 92% of them seen just once. Sequenced material: naive CD4+ T cells from PBMCs. Subset noted: CD45RA+ positively selected. The receptors stem from a man aged 18 to 30 in good health. Some clones in this sample may be carry-over from other donors' samples.

The chain has TRBV28 and TRBJ2-1; no clear D. V dropped 4 bases and J dropped 4 bases, with 14 bases sitting between them. CDR3 size: 15 residues. Per germline, CDR1 MDHEN and CDR2 SYDVKM. Here the CDR3 reads CASSSAQGIYNEQFF. CDR3 nucleotide sequence: TGTGCCAGCAGTTCCGCCCAAGGGATTTACAATGAGCAGTTCTTC.

This chain joins TRBV27 and TRBJ2-1; a weak D match, TRBD1 (6 bases). With 3 bases removed from V and 2 bases from J, the gap between germline ends came to 11 bases. From germline, CDR1 is MNHEY and CDR2 SMNVEV (reference sequence). The CDR3 covers 15 residues. The CDR3 DNA reads as TGTGCCAGCAGTTTCTCGGACAGAACCTACAATGAGCAGTTCTTC. Translating gives CASSFSDRTYNEQFF.

A word on this clone: Other DNA sequences within the sample encode an identical CDR3. The J gene is TRBJ2-5, the V gene TRBV5-1; D unclear. Trimming removed 2 bases from V and 0 bases from J, with 2 bases in between. The length of the CDR3 is 12 residues. Looked up from germline, CDR1 is SGHRS and CDR2 is YFSETQ. The CDR3 nucleotides read TGCGCCAGCAGCTTAAACCAAGAGACCCAGTACTTC. This encodes CASSLNQETQYF. Together with reference TRBV5-1 and TRBJ2-5, the CDR3 gives the full variable domain: KAGVTQTPRYLIKTRGQQVTLSCSPISGHRSVSWYQQTPGQGLQFLFEYFSETQRNKGNFPGRFSGRQFSNSRSEMNVSTLELGDSALYLCASSLNQETQYFGPGTRLLVL.

The chain has TRBV7-3 and TRBJ2-5; D gene unclear. Germline loops: CDR1 SGHTA, CDR2 FQGTGA. Trimming cost V 0 bases and J 0 bases, with 8 bases left between them. The CDR3 has 15 residues. CDR3 protein: CASSLTPGYQETQYF. CDR3 nucleotide sequence: TGTGCCAGCAGCTTAACGCCCGGGTACCAAGAGACCCAGTACTTC.

This clone was recorded a few times. Other DNA sequences in this specimen translate into the identical CDR3. The rearrangement uses TRBV30 and TRBJ1-5; D call uncertain. This CDR3 contains 13 residues. Germline values: CDR1 GTSNPN, CDR2 SVGIG (reference sequence). V dropped 0 bases and J dropped 0 bases, with 3 bases sitting between them. The CDR3 here is CAWSVDSNQPQHF. DNA for the CDR3: TGTGCCTGGAGTGTTGATAGCAATCAGCCCCAGCATTTT.

This clone was observed once. The CDR3 sequence: CASSFQTDSNYGYTF. The CDR3 DNA is TGTGCCAGCAGTTTCCAGACGGATTCTAACTATGGCTACACCTTC. The genes are TRBV28 and TRBJ1-2; D unclear. This CDR3 has 15 amino acids. Looked up from germline, CDR1 is MDHEN and CDR2 is SYDVKM. Trimming shortened V by 3 bases and J by 0 bases, and 11 bases separated the two germline ends.

The chain uses TRBV14 and TRBJ1-1; D is undetermined. The CDR3 runs to 11 residues. V was pared by 3 bases and J by 11 bases, with 10 bases between. The germline V gene has CDR1 SGHDN and CDR2 FVKESK. For the CDR3, the DNA is TGTGCCAGCAGCCAGACCTACAAGGCTTTCTTT. Translation gives CASSQTYKAFF.

This rearrangement joins TRBV7-9 to TRBJ1-3, with D tentatively TRBD1 (6 bases). Germline V CDR1 and CDR2: SEHNR, FQNEAQ (reference sequence). V shed 1 base and J shed 3 bases, with 7 bases lying between them. This CDR3 contains 14 residues. This CDR3 reads CASSLGTDGNTIYF. In nucleotides, the CDR3 is TGTGCCAGCAGCTTAGGGACAGATGGAAACACCATATATTTT.

V usage is TRBV28 and J usage is TRBJ1-2; D is ambiguous. The CDR3 extends over 12 amino acids. Germline loops: CDR1 MDHEN, CDR2 SYDVKM. Trimming took 5 bases from V and 5 from J, leaving 9 bases between them. The chain's CDR3 is CASSTVGYGYTF. In DNA, the CDR3 is TGTGCCAGCAGTACGGTCGGATATGGCTACACCTTC.

The chain joins TRBV7-2 to TRBJ2-5; D uncertain. CDR1 SGHTA and CDR2 FQGNSA come from the germline V gene. The CDR3 is 14 amino acids. The V and J ends lost 5 bases and 5 bases respectively, with 15 bases between them. The chain's CDR3 is CASSPEYFQETQYF. The CDR3 DNA sequence: TGTGCCAGCAGCCCTGAATACTTCCAGGAGACCCAGTACTTC.

The rearrangement uses TRBV30 and TRBJ2-7; D remains ambiguous. From germline, CDR1 is GTSNPN and CDR2 SVGIG (reference sequence). The CDR3 consists of 13 residues. V was shortened by 2 bases and J by 0 bases, with 8 bases between the two germline ends. CDR3 in amino acids: CAWSRPSSYEQYF. The CDR3 nucleotides are TGTGCCTGGAGTCGACCTAGCTCCTACGAGCAGTACTTC.

The V and J genes are TRBV4-2 and TRBJ1-1; the match to TRBD1 covers 9 bases. The CDR3 loop spans 18 amino acids. Germline CDR1 LGHNA, CDR2 YNFKEQ. V lost 4 bases to trimming and J lost 5 bases; unmatched junction nucleotides: 17. Written as DNA, the CDR3 is TGTGCCAGCAGCCCCCTATTAGGGACAGGGCCTCGTCCGACTGAAGCTTTCTTT. This codes for CASSPLLGTGPRPTEAFF.

The chain combines TRBV10-3 with TRBJ2-6; D gene unclear. V dropped 8 bases and J dropped 4 bases, with 9 bases sitting between them. The CDR3 sequence is 13 residues long. Germline V CDR1 and CDR2: ENHRY, SYGVKD. The CDR3 region has the DNA TGTGCCATCCACGGGTACGGGGCCAACGTCCTGACTTTC. This sequence encodes CAIHGYGANVLTF.

The chain couples TRBV18 to TRBJ2-1; D gene unclear. Trimming stripped 4 bases from V and 7 bases from J, with 11 bases between. The CDR3 covers 13 residues. CDR1 is KGHSH and CDR2 is LQKENI in the germline V gene. CDR3 loop: CASSLYDENEQFF. The DNA of the CDR3 is TGTGCCAGCTCACTCTACGATGAAAATGAGCAGTTCTTC.

This sequence joins TRBV4-2 and TRBJ2-7; TRBD2 might be the D (6 bases). The CDR3 is 15 amino acids. Between the trimmed V and J ends, which lost 0 bases and 4 bases, there was a span of 13 bases. From germline, CDR1 is LGHNA and CDR2 YNFKEQ. This CDR3 is CASSQDRIAAYEQYF. CDR3 coding DNA: TGTGCCAGCAGCCAAGATCGAATAGCGGCGTACGAGCAGTACTTC.